This T cell receptor (beta chain) derives from a study of Ad26.COV2.S vaccination and SARS-CoV-2 variants. Study-wide points: Vaccine recipients posted higher spike-specific TCR breadth than their placebo counterparts.

Measured with immunoSEQ multiplex PCR; TCRdb has only the in-frame clones, and not every one. The sample has hundreds of thousands of clones; approximately 86% are singletons. Worth noting for this clone: Its specificity is not known.

Treatment specified: some 20 received Ad26.COV2.S at low or high dose, single or two shots; a few received placebo; per-sample allocation not given. The study sampled participants on day 63 after the first vaccine or placebo injection. This specimen was peripheral blood, taken in a trial of Ad26.COV2.S vaccine versus placebo. The clonotype comes from a person between 18 and 59 years old who received the Ad26.COV2.S COVID-19 vaccine or a placebo.

CDR3 protein: CASSSDRGGQETQYF. In nucleotides, the CDR3 is TGTGCCAGCAGCTCAGACAGGGGAGGTCAAGAGACCCAGTACTTC. The rearrangement links TRBV7-2 to TRBJ2-5; TRBD1 aligns across 8 bases. The CDR3 totals 15 residues. CDR1 SGHTA and CDR2 FQGNSA come from the germline V gene. J was trimmed by 2 bases and V by 4 bases; bases with no gene match: 6.